This TCR beta chain was sequenced during a study of cytomegalovirus exposure and HLA in healthy donors. The CDR3 spans 14 residues. CDR1 SNHLY and CDR2 FYNNEI come from the germline V gene. V lost 2 bases to trimming and J lost 0 bases, with 7 bases between them. The PCR was carried out with 60 Vbeta primers and 13 Jbeta primers. Only in-frame clones appear in the TCRdb table, and some are missing; sequencing was by immunoSEQ multiplex PCR. The data hold about 190,000 clones, with 82% observed a single time. The sequence came from a woman aged 18-30 years in good health and CMV-seronegative. The sample consisted of PBMCs. V and J are TRBV2 and TRBJ1-1; a possible D gene is TRBD1 (5 bases). The CDR3 DNA reads TGTGCCAGCAGTGAACAGGGCTTGAACACTGAAGCTTTCTTT. Translated: CASSEQGLNTEAFF.